The clone carrying this TCR beta chain occurred many times. A single record per CDR3 protein comes from TCRdb applying MiXCR to the reads. The sample yields 200,000 to 300,000 distinct CDR3 sequences, about 30% seen once. This sample is part of a study of kidney transplant recipient with SARS-CoV-2 infection. CDR1 and CDR2 (germline): SGDLS, YYNGEE. V was trimmed by 1 base and J by 4 bases, leaving 17 bases between them. This CDR3 region has 17 residues. Material: a blood sample, obtained at baseline and between days 110 and 120 from a kidney transplant recipient. This receptor was obtained from a male patient aged 25 to 39 who had COVID-19 and was a kidney transplant recipient. A share of the T cells may be of graft donor origin. The rearrangement joins TRBV9 to TRBJ1-4, with a tentative D call TRBD1 (5 bases). The CDR3 DNA follows: TGTGCCAGCAGCGTACAAGGGGATTGGGCGATTAATGAAAAACTGTTTTTT. Amino acids: CASSVQGDWAINEKLFF.